The clone carrying this T cell receptor beta chain was counted between two and nine times. Its antigen remains unidentified. Using a J-beta primer mix together with a sample-barcoded 5' primer, a second PCR was run for roughly 6 to 11 cycles. TCRdb called the 5' RACE reads again in MiXCR, with one record for every CDR3 protein. Altogether fewer than 1,200,000 distinct CDR3 sequences are present, 20% to 25% being singletons, with the ten largest covering less than 0.85%. This entry comes from a study of blood T cells in healthy people across ages. General study results and limits: Researchers deemed the diversity estimates from one million T cells underestimates.

These data were also reused for a study on T cells of mothers and their children.

The specimen was blood. This clonotype originated in a girl aged 2 to 9 in good health.

CDR3 nucleotides: TGTGCCAGCAGCTTAGTGGCCGGGACTAGCGGAGGATTTGAGCAGTTCTTC. Translation: CASSLVAGTSGGFEQFF. The rearrangement uses TRBV7-8 and TRBJ2-1, with 11 bases lining up with TRBD2. The germline gives CDR1 SGHVS, CDR2 FQNEAQ. The CDR3 runs 17 residues. V trimming: 1 base; J trimming: 9 bases; junction bases outside the gene matches: 11.